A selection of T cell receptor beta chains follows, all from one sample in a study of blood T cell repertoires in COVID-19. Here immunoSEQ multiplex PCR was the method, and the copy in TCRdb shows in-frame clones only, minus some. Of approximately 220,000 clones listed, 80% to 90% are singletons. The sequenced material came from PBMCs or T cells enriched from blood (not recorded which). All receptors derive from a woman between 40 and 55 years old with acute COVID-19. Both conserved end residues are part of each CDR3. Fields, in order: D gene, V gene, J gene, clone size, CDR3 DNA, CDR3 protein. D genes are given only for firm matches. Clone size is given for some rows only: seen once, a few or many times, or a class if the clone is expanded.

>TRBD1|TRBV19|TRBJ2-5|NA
TGTGCCAGTAGTATATGGGACAGCTATAACGGGGAGACCCAGTACTTC
CASSIWDSYNGETQYF
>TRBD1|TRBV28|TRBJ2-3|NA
TGTGCCAGCAGTTTACAGGGGGCGCGGACAGATACGCAGTATTTT
CASSLQGARTDTQYF
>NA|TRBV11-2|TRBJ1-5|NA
TGTGCCAGCAGCCCAGGCACGTATCAGCCCCAGCATTTT
CASSPGTYQPQHF
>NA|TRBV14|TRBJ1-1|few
TGTGCCAGCAGCCAAGCCCGGCTGGAGAAGAACACTGAAGCTTTCTTT
CASSQARLEKNTEAFF
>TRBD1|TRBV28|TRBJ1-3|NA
TGTGCCAGCAAGACAGGGGAAAACACCATATATTTT
CASKTGENTIYF
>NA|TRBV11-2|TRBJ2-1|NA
TGTGCCAGCAGCTCCCGGGACAATGAGCAGTTCTTC
CASSSRDNEQFF
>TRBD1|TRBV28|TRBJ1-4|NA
TGTGCCAGCCGACAGGGGGCAAGTGAAAAACTGTTTTTT
CASRQGASEKLFF
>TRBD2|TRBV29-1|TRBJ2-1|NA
TGCAGCGTCGGAAGGACTAGCGGGAGTTACAACTTCTACAATGAGCAGTTCTTC
CSVGRTSGSYNFYNEQFF
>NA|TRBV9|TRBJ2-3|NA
TGTGCCAGCAGCCCCTACACAGATACGCAGTATTTT
CASSPYTDTQYF
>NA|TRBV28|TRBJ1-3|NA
TGTGCCAGCAGTTCCCTCCGACAGTACTCTGGAAACACCATATATTTT
CASSSLRQYSGNTIYF
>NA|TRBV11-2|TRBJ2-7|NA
TGTGCCAGCAGCTTAAACGATCAGTACGAGCAGTACTTC
CASSLNDQYEQYF
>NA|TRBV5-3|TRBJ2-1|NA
TGTGCCAGAAGCTTGAGCGATAGGGGACAAACCTACAATGAGCAGTTCTTC
CARSLSDRGQTYNEQFF
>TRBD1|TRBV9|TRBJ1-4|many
TGTGCCAGCAGCGCCGGACAGGGAGGTGAAAAACTGTTTTTT
CASSAGQGGEKLFF
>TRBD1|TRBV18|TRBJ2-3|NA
TGTGCCAGCTCACCGGGACAGGTCACAGATACGCAGTATTTT
CASSPGQVTDTQYF
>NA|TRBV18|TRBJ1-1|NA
TGTGCCAGCTCACCAGGGGGCGGAAGCACTGAAGCTTTCTTT
CASSPGGGSTEAFF
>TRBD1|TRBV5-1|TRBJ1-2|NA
TGCGCCAGCAGCCCGGCCCCGGACAGGGCAATCTATGGCTACACCTTC
CASSPAPDRAIYGYTF
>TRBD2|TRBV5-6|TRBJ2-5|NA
TGTGCCAGCAGCCGGCCGTGGTGGGAGGGCCCAAAAGGGGAGACCCAGTACTTC
CASSRPWWEGPKGETQYF
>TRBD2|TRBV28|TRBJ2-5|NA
TGTGCCAGCTTTCCAGCGGGAGGACAAGAGACCCAGTACTTC
CASFPAGGQETQYF
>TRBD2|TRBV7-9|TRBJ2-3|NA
TGTGCCAGCAGCTCCGAAGCGGGAGGGGTGCATACGCAGTATTTT
CASSSEAGGVHTQYF